Listed below are T cell receptor beta chains from one sample, sequenced in a study of blood T cell repertoires in COVID-19. Assay: immunoSEQ multiplex PCR; the TCRdb copy retains only in-frame clones and omits some. The data hold around 200,000 clones, with around 80% observed a single time. Sequencing input: peripheral blood. The receptors come from a woman older than 75 with active or convalescent COVID-19. The CDR3 runs from the conserved cysteine through the conserved F or W. A D gene is named only where the DNA matches it firmly. Only some rows state a clone size, as once, few, many or a class for expanded clones.

J | D | V | size | DNA | CDR3
TRBJ2-5 | TRBD1 | TRBV15 | . | TGTGCCACCAGCAGTCTCTTAGAGGGGGCTCTAGAGACCCAGTACTTC | CATSSLLEGALETQYF
TRBJ2-5 | TRBD2 | TRBV7-2 | . | TGTGCCAGCAGCCTCCCTAGCGGGGGGGCAAAAGAGACCCAGTACTTC | CASSLPSGGAKETQYF
TRBJ2-1 | . | TRBV7-9 | few | TGTGCCAGCAGCCCAACAAGTGGACTCCCCGATTACAATGAGCAGTTCTTC | CASSPTSGLPDYNEQFF
TRBJ2-1 | TRBD2 | TRBV24-1 | . | TGTGCCACCAGTGATTTCCGACTAGCGGGGGGGAGCTCCTACAATGAGCAGTTCTTC | CATSDFRLAGGSSYNEQFF
TRBJ1-1 | TRBD1 | TRBV6-5 | once | TGTGCCAGCAGACCGGGACAGGGCTATACTGAAGCTTTCTTT | CASRPGQGYTEAFF
TRBJ2-1 | TRBD2 | TRBV14 | once | TGTGCCAGCAGCCAAGTCCCGGGACTAGGGGACAATGAGCAGTTCTTC | CASSQVPGLGDNEQFF
TRBJ1-2 | . | TRBV6-2/TRBV6-3 | . | TGTGCCAGCAGTACCGGGGGATTCGGCTACACCTTC | CASSTGGFGYTF
TRBJ2-5 | TRBD1 | TRBV29-1 | once | TGCAGCGTTGGGGGACAGGGTGGCCAGTACTTC | CSVGGQGGQYF
TRBJ2-2 | . | TRBV19 | . | TGTGCCAGTAGTATAGATCGAGCCGGGGAGCTGTTTTTT | CASSIDRAGELFF
TRBJ1-3 | . | TRBV29-1 | . | TGCAGCGTTGTTCCCGCCGGGAGTAGTGGAAACACCATATATTTT | CSVVPAGSSGNTIYF
TRBJ2-3 | TRBD2 | TRBV24-1 | . | TGTGCCACCAGTGGCCCATCGAACGCCCCTGAGCGGGGAGGTGGCACAGATACGCAGTATTTT | CATSGPSNAPERGGGTDTQYF
TRBJ2-3 | TRBD2 | TRBV5-1 | . | TGCGCCAGCAGCGGCGCCGCTCTAGCGGGGGGAAGCACAGATACGCAGTATTTT | CASSGAALAGGSTDTQYF
TRBJ1-6 | . | TRBV27 | few | TGTGCCAGCAGTTTCACTTCACGGGGACTATCCAATTCACCCCTCCACTTT | CASSFTSRGLSNSPLHF
TRBJ2-1 | TRBD1 | TRBV5-4 | . | TGTGCCAGCAGTTTCGATAGACAGGGGGCGAGGGATGAGCAGTTCTTC | CASSFDRQGARDEQFF
TRBJ2-4 | TRBD1 | TRBV19 | once | TGTGCCAGTTCTAGAGACCCGACAGGGGATACCAAAAACATTCAGTACTTC | CASSRDPTGDTKNIQYF
TRBJ2-1 | . | TRBV11-2 | . | TGTGCCAGCAGCTTAAAACAATCTCGTCAGGACAATGAGCAGTTCTTC | CASSLKQSRQDNEQFF
TRBJ2-5 | TRBD2 | TRBV5-1 | . | TGCGCCAGCAGCTTGGGGATTAGCGGGCAAGAGACCCAGTACTTC | CASSLGISGQETQYF
TRBJ2-2 | TRBD1 | TRBV5-1 | many | TGCGCCAGCAGCCTAGGACAGGGGGCAATCACCGGGGAGCTGTTTTTT | CASSLGQGAITGELFF
TRBJ1-5 | . | TRBV5-1 | . | TGCGCCAGCAGCTTGGCAGGAGGGGTCGGTCAGCCCCAGCATTTT | CASSLAGGVGQPQHF
TRBJ1-2 | . | TRBV28 | few | TGTGCCAGCAGCAATCCCTACCCTGGCTACACCTTC | CASSNPYPGYTF
TRBJ1-2 | TRBD1 | TRBV6-6 | many | TGTGCCAGCAGTCTGGACAGGAACTATGGCTACACCTTC | CASSLDRNYGYTF
TRBJ1-1 | . | TRBV28 | . | TGTGCCAGCAGTTCCTCCGGGGGTTTGGACACTGAAGCTTTCTTT | CASSSSGGLDTEAFF
TRBJ2-2 | TRBD1 | TRBV5-1 | . | TGCGCCAGCAGCTCAGGGGGCGCGGGTGGCACCGGGGAGCTGTTTTTT | CASSSGGAGGTGELFF
TRBJ2-7 | TRBD1 | TRBV18 | once | TGTGCCAGCTCACCCACACAGAGTACAGGGGACGGCGAGCAGTACTTC | CASSPTQSTGDGEQYF
TRBJ1-5 | . | TRBV6-5 | few | TGTGCCAGCAGCCCCAGCGGGGCTAGCAATCAGCCCCAGCATTTT | CASSPSGASNQPQHF
TRBJ2-1 | . | TRBV27 | . | TGTGCCAGCAGTTCTCATGAAGGGAGCTCCTACAATGAGCAGTTCTTC | CASSSHEGSSYNEQFF
TRBJ1-2 | TRBD1 | TRBV28 | . | TGTGCCAGCAGGCCGGGACAGCAGTCCTATGGCTACACCTTC | CASRPGQQSYGYTF
TRBJ2-1 | . | TRBV14 | . | TGTGCCAGCAGCCAAGATAGCTGGTACAATGAGCAGTTCTTC | CASSQDSWYNEQFF
TRBJ1-5 | . | TRBV4-2 | few | TGTGCCAGCAGCCAAAGGGGGACAAATCAGCCCCAGCATTTT | CASSQRGTNQPQHF
TRBJ2-3 | . | TRBV4-2 | . | TGTGCCAGCAGCCAGAAAGACCCGGCGGCGCAGTATTTT | CASSQKDPAAQYF
TRBJ1-1 | . | TRBV5-4 | once | TGTGCCAGCAGCTTGGTCGGGAGTTTCAACACTGAAGCTTTCTTT | CASSLVGSFNTEAFF
TRBJ1-6 | . | TRBV12-3/TRBV12-4 | . | TGTGCCAGCAGTCCCAGGGGATATTCACCCCTCCACTTT | CASSPRGYSPLHF
TRBJ1-2 | TRBD1 | TRBV29-1 | . | TGCAGCGTTGATCCGACAGGGTCGAATGGCTACACCTTC | CSVDPTGSNGYTF
TRBJ1-6 | . | TRBV20-1 | . | TGCAGTGCTAGTAGGGACACTGGGAATTCACCCCTCCACTTT | CSASRDTGNSPLHF
TRBJ2-3 | . | TRBV5-1 | once | TGCGCCAGCAGCTTGGAGGACAGACCTAGCACAGATACGCAGTATTTT | CASSLEDRPSTDTQYF
TRBJ1-2 | TRBD1 | TRBV11-2 | . | TGTGCCAGCAGCTTGTCGGGACAGGGGTACCCCGATTATGGCTACACCTTC | CASSLSGQGYPDYGYTF